Listed below are T cell receptor beta chains from one sample, sequenced in a study of human T cells and chemical hapten exposure. Each CDR3 protein gets one entry after TCRdb re-called the RACE reads with MiXCR. The data hold 350,000 to 400,000 distinct CDR3 sequences, with roughly 5% observed a single time. The sequenced sample was whole blood, obtained in connection with sensitization to the hapten diphenylcyclopropenone (DPC). The receptors shown here come from a woman in her forties or fifties with alopecia areata. Some clones in this sample may be carry-over from other donors' samples. Both conserved end residues are part of each CDR3. D genes are given only for firm matches. Part of the rows lack a size; the others show once, few, many or a class for expanded clones.

j_call: TRBJ2-5
cdr3_length: 14
v_call: TRBV12-3/TRBV12-4
d_call: .
clone_size: .
cdr3_nt: TGTGCCAGCAGTTTCACTAGTGCAGTTCAGACCCAGTACTTC
cdr3_aa: CASSFTSAVQTQYF

j_call: TRBJ2-7
cdr3_length: 13
v_call: TRBV7-2
d_call: .
clone_size: many
cdr3_nt: TGTGCCAGCAGCAAGGACCCCTCCTACGAGCAGTACTTC
cdr3_aa: CASSKDPSYEQYF

j_call: TRBJ2-2
cdr3_length: 16
v_call: TRBV5-1
d_call: .
clone_size: .
cdr3_nt: TGCGCCAGCAGCTTGGGTCGGACAGCCAACACCGGGGAGCTGTTTTTT
cdr3_aa: CASSLGRTANTGELFF

j_call: TRBJ2-7
cdr3_length: 13
v_call: TRBV29-1
d_call: .
clone_size: few
cdr3_nt: TGCAGCGCGACTACTAGAATAAACTACGAGCAGTACTTC
cdr3_aa: CSATTRINYEQYF

j_call: TRBJ1-4
cdr3_length: 16
v_call: TRBV12-3/TRBV12-4
d_call: TRBD1
clone_size: few
cdr3_nt: TGTGCCAGCAGTATCAGGACAGGGGGAACTAATGAAAAACTGTTTTTT
cdr3_aa: CASSIRTGGTNEKLFF

j_call: TRBJ1-2
cdr3_length: 15
v_call: TRBV20-1
d_call: TRBD1
clone_size: many
cdr3_nt: TGCAGTGCTACACCGGGACAGGGGGCTAACTATGGCTACACCTTC
cdr3_aa: CSATPGQGANYGYTF

j_call: TRBJ1-1
cdr3_length: 13
v_call: TRBV6-5
d_call: .
clone_size: many
cdr3_nt: TGTGCCAGCAGTGTGACACGTAACACTGAAGCTTTCTTT
cdr3_aa: CASSVTRNTEAFF

j_call: TRBJ1-1
cdr3_length: 15
v_call: TRBV24-1
d_call: .
clone_size: many
cdr3_nt: TGTGCCACCAGTGCCAGGGGCAGATCGAACACTGAAGCTTTCTTT
cdr3_aa: CATSARGRSNTEAFF

j_call: TRBJ2-1
cdr3_length: 14
v_call: TRBV4-2
d_call: .
clone_size: many
cdr3_nt: TGTGCCAGCGGCGCGATCGGGATCAACAATGAGCAGTTCTTC
cdr3_aa: CASGAIGINNEQFF

j_call: TRBJ2-3
cdr3_length: 11
v_call: TRBV20-1
d_call: .
clone_size: many
cdr3_nt: TGCAGTGCAGGGGCCCAGAATACGCAGTATTTT
cdr3_aa: CSAGAQNTQYF

j_call: TRBJ2-5
cdr3_length: 14
v_call: TRBV24-1
d_call: TRBD1
clone_size: .
cdr3_nt: TGTGCCACCAGTCCACAGGGGTACCAAGAGACCCAGTACTTC
cdr3_aa: CATSPQGYQETQYF

j_call: TRBJ2-3
cdr3_length: 17
v_call: TRBV5-1
d_call: TRBD2
clone_size: many
cdr3_nt: TGCGCCAGCAGCTTGGAGCGGGGGGGCCCCCGCACAGATACGCAGTATTTT
cdr3_aa: CASSLERGGPRTDTQYF

j_call: TRBJ2-7
cdr3_length: 16
v_call: TRBV6-5
d_call: TRBD2
clone_size: few
cdr3_nt: TGTGCCAGCAGCCAAGGACTAGCGGGGGGGCCGTCCGAGCAGTACTTC
cdr3_aa: CASSQGLAGGPSEQYF

j_call: TRBJ2-5
cdr3_length: 14
v_call: TRBV4-1
d_call: TRBD2
clone_size: many
cdr3_nt: TGCGCCAGCAGCCAAGCGACTAGCGAAGAGACCCAGTACTTC
cdr3_aa: CASSQATSEETQYF

j_call: TRBJ2-1
cdr3_length: 12
v_call: TRBV5-1
d_call: .
clone_size: .
cdr3_nt: TGCGCCAGCAGCCGAGTGGGCAATGAGCAGTTCTTC
cdr3_aa: CASSRVGNEQFF

j_call: TRBJ2-3
cdr3_length: 12
v_call: TRBV28
d_call: .
clone_size: many
cdr3_nt: TGTGCCAGCAGTCATGAGACAGATACGCAGTATTTT
cdr3_aa: CASSHETDTQYF

j_call: TRBJ2-3
cdr3_length: 13
v_call: TRBV6-2/TRBV6-3
d_call: .
clone_size: many
cdr3_nt: TGTGCCAGCAGTTACTTTGGCACAGATACGCAGTATTTT
cdr3_aa: CASSYFGTDTQYF

j_call: TRBJ1-1
cdr3_length: 15
v_call: TRBV7-9
d_call: .
clone_size: .
cdr3_nt: TGTGCCAGCAGGCAAACGGGGCAGGAGAACACTGAAGCTTTCTTT
cdr3_aa: CASRQTGQENTEAFF

j_call: TRBJ1-4
cdr3_length: 13
v_call: TRBV29-1
d_call: .
clone_size: .
cdr3_nt: TGCAGCGTCAAGGGGGGTCGGGGCGAAAAACTGTTTTTT
cdr3_aa: CSVKGGRGEKLFF

j_call: TRBJ2-3
cdr3_length: 14
v_call: TRBV5-6
d_call: TRBD2
clone_size: few
cdr3_nt: TGTGCCAGCAGCTCCACTAGCGCCGCAGATACGCAGTATTTT
cdr3_aa: CASSSTSAADTQYF

j_call: TRBJ2-1
cdr3_length: 14
v_call: TRBV6-6
d_call: .
clone_size: few
cdr3_nt: TGTGCCAGCAGTTACCCACCACCTTACAATGAGCAGTTCTTC
cdr3_aa: CASSYPPPYNEQFF

j_call: TRBJ2-5
cdr3_length: 15
v_call: TRBV7-2
d_call: TRBD2
clone_size: many
cdr3_nt: TGTGCCAGCAGCACGGGACTAGCGCCCCAAGAGACCCAGTACTTC
cdr3_aa: CASSTGLAPQETQYF

j_call: TRBJ2-3
cdr3_length: 19
v_call: TRBV6-1
d_call: TRBD2
clone_size: many
cdr3_nt: TGTGCCAGCAGTCCCCTGGGTACGACTAGCGGGGGGGCTACAGATACGCAGTATTTT
cdr3_aa: CASSPLGTTSGGATDTQYF

j_call: TRBJ2-6
cdr3_length: 12
v_call: TRBV4-3
d_call: .
clone_size: many
cdr3_nt: TGCGCCAGCAGCCTTGGGGCCAACGTCCTGACTTTC
cdr3_aa: CASSLGANVLTF

j_call: TRBJ1-1
cdr3_length: 15
v_call: TRBV12-3/TRBV12-4
d_call: TRBD1
clone_size: .
cdr3_nt: TGTGCCAGCAGGGGAGGGGGCAGGGGTGGCACTGAAGCTTTCTTT
cdr3_aa: CASRGGGRGGTEAFF

j_call: TRBJ1-1
cdr3_length: 16
v_call: TRBV27
d_call: TRBD1
clone_size: .
cdr3_nt: TGTGCCAGCAGGGGAGTATACAGGGGGCGGTTGGGTGAAGCTTTCTTT
cdr3_aa: CASRGVYRGRLGEAFF

j_call: TRBJ2-1
cdr3_length: 14
v_call: TRBV7-2
d_call: .
clone_size: few
cdr3_nt: TGTGCCAGCAGCTTAAACCCTGCTTACAATGAGCAGTTCTTC
cdr3_aa: CASSLNPAYNEQFF

j_call: TRBJ2-1
cdr3_length: 15
v_call: TRBV13
d_call: .
clone_size: many
cdr3_nt: TGTGCCAGCAGCCCTGGGGGAAGCTCCTACAATGAGCAGTTCTTC
cdr3_aa: CASSPGGSSYNEQFF

j_call: TRBJ2-2
cdr3_length: 16
v_call: TRBV7-8
d_call: TRBD2
clone_size: few
cdr3_nt: TGTGCCAGCAGCCTTCCGCGGGAGGGCCGAACCGGGGAGCTGTTTTTT
cdr3_aa: CASSLPREGRTGELFF

j_call: TRBJ1-1
cdr3_length: 13
v_call: TRBV19
d_call: .
clone_size: few
cdr3_nt: TGTGCCAGTGGTATGGGGTCAAATTCTGAAGCTTTCTTT
cdr3_aa: CASGMGSNSEAFF

j_call: TRBJ1-1
cdr3_length: 14
v_call: TRBV6-2/TRBV6-3
d_call: .
clone_size: few
cdr3_nt: TGTGCCAGCAGTTACGTCCGAGAGGCCACTGAAGCTTTCTTT
cdr3_aa: CASSYVREATEAFF

j_call: TRBJ1-4
cdr3_length: 15
v_call: TRBV4-1
d_call: TRBD1
clone_size: many
cdr3_nt: TGCGCCAGCAGCCAAGAACAGGGGAGGGATGAAAAACTGTTTTTT
cdr3_aa: CASSQEQGRDEKLFF

j_call: TRBJ2-3
cdr3_length: 14
v_call: TRBV28
d_call: TRBD2
clone_size: many
cdr3_nt: TGTGCCAGCAGTTTTAGCGGGGCTTTGGATACGCAGTATTTT
cdr3_aa: CASSFSGALDTQYF

j_call: TRBJ2-7
cdr3_length: 13
v_call: TRBV3-1
d_call: .
clone_size: .
cdr3_nt: TGTGCCAGCAGCCAAGGTAGCGACTACGAGCAGTACTTC
cdr3_aa: CASSQGSDYEQYF

j_call: TRBJ2-1
cdr3_length: 10
v_call: TRBV20-1
d_call: .
clone_size: many
cdr3_nt: TGCAGTGCTCTCCACAATGAGCAGTTCTTC
cdr3_aa: CSALHNEQFF

j_call: TRBJ2-2
cdr3_length: 17
v_call: TRBV13
d_call: .
clone_size: many
cdr3_nt: TGTGCCAGCAGCCCGCAGGACGGAAGCTTGGGGTCCGGGGAGCTGTTTTTT
cdr3_aa: CASSPQDGSLGSGELFF

j_call: TRBJ2-6
cdr3_length: 16
v_call: TRBV3-1
d_call: .
clone_size: many
cdr3_nt: TGTGCCAGCAGCCCCGCTACAGGGTCTGGGGCCAACGTCCTGACTTTC
cdr3_aa: CASSPATGSGANVLTF

j_call: TRBJ2-7
cdr3_length: 14
v_call: TRBV27
d_call: .
clone_size: many
cdr3_nt: TGTGCCAGCAGTTTAAGCCTGTTGCACTACGAGCAGTACTTC
cdr3_aa: CASSLSLLHYEQYF

j_call: TRBJ2-1
cdr3_length: 16
v_call: TRBV24-1
d_call: TRBD1
clone_size: few
cdr3_nt: TGTGCCACCAGTGGACCCGGGACAGGGGTCTACAATGAGCAGTTCTTC
cdr3_aa: CATSGPGTGVYNEQFF

j_call: TRBJ2-1
cdr3_length: 15
v_call: TRBV5-1
d_call: TRBD1
clone_size: .
cdr3_nt: TGCGCCAGCAGCTACGGACAGGGCCCCTACAATGAGCAGTTCTTC
cdr3_aa: CASSYGQGPYNEQFF

j_call: TRBJ1-1
cdr3_length: 14
v_call: TRBV2
d_call: .
clone_size: many
cdr3_nt: TGTGCCAGCAGAGGACAGTCTCCCTACAGTGAAGCTTTCTTT
cdr3_aa: CASRGQSPYSEAFF

j_call: TRBJ1-1
cdr3_length: 13
v_call: TRBV7-6
d_call: .
clone_size: many
cdr3_nt: TGTGCCAGCAGCTTAGCTTCGGGGACTGAAGCTTTCTTT
cdr3_aa: CASSLASGTEAFF

j_call: TRBJ2-7
cdr3_length: 14
v_call: TRBV7-8
d_call: TRBD1
clone_size: many
cdr3_nt: TGTGCCAGCAGCTCGGGACAGTCACTCTACGAGCAGTACTTC
cdr3_aa: CASSSGQSLYEQYF

j_call: TRBJ2-3
cdr3_length: 13
v_call: TRBV2
d_call: TRBD2
clone_size: many
cdr3_nt: TGTGCCAGCAGTGACCTAGCGGCAGATACGCAGTATTTT
cdr3_aa: CASSDLAADTQYF

j_call: TRBJ2-3
cdr3_length: 16
v_call: TRBV4-3
d_call: TRBD2
clone_size: many
cdr3_nt: TGCGCCAGCAGCCAAGGAGTGAGCGGGAGTGCAGATACGCAGTATTTT
cdr3_aa: CASSQGVSGSADTQYF

j_call: TRBJ2-3
cdr3_length: 16
v_call: TRBV12-3/TRBV12-4
d_call: TRBD2
clone_size: many
cdr3_nt: TGTGCCAGCAGTTTAGCTTTAGCGGGAGACACAGATACGCAGTATTTT
cdr3_aa: CASSLALAGDTDTQYF

j_call: TRBJ2-6
cdr3_length: 13
v_call: TRBV29-1
d_call: .
clone_size: many
cdr3_nt: TGCAGCGTTTCAGGGGCTGGGGCCAACGTCCTGACTTTC
cdr3_aa: CSVSGAGANVLTF

j_call: TRBJ2-1
cdr3_length: 13
v_call: TRBV3-1
d_call: TRBD2
clone_size: many
cdr3_nt: TGTGCCAGCAGCCAAGGGGGAAGCGGGGGGCCGTTCTTC
cdr3_aa: CASSQGGSGGPFF

j_call: TRBJ2-2
cdr3_length: 13
v_call: TRBV9
d_call: TRBD1
clone_size: few
cdr3_nt: TGTGCCAGCAGCGTGGGGACAGGCGGGGAGCTGTTTTTT
cdr3_aa: CASSVGTGGELFF

j_call: TRBJ2-5
cdr3_length: 12
v_call: TRBV7-2
d_call: .
clone_size: many
cdr3_nt: TGTGCCAGCAGCTTCCCACCGGGGACCCAGTACTTC
cdr3_aa: CASSFPPGTQYF

j_call: TRBJ2-7
cdr3_length: 11
v_call: TRBV29-1
d_call: .
clone_size: many
cdr3_nt: TGCAGCGCCCGGACAAACGGGGGGCAGTACTTC
cdr3_aa: CSARTNGGQYF

j_call: TRBJ1-5
cdr3_length: 15
v_call: TRBV12-3/TRBV12-4
d_call: .
clone_size: .
cdr3_nt: TGTGCCAGCAGTCTTGACCGAAGGGGCAATCAGCCCCAGCATTTT
cdr3_aa: CASSLDRRGNQPQHF

j_call: TRBJ2-2
cdr3_length: 16
v_call: TRBV6-2/TRBV6-3
d_call: .
clone_size: .
cdr3_nt: TGTGCCAGCAGTTACGGGGCAGCGGTAAACACCGGGGAGCTGTTTTTT
cdr3_aa: CASSYGAAVNTGELFF

j_call: TRBJ2-7
cdr3_length: 19
v_call: TRBV6-1
d_call: TRBD1
clone_size: .
cdr3_nt: TGTGCCAGCAGGGGGACAGGGTTTGGATTTGGAAGGGATCTCTACGAGCAGTACTTC
cdr3_aa: CASRGTGFGFGRDLYEQYF

j_call: TRBJ2-7
cdr3_length: 14
v_call: TRBV6-5
d_call: .
clone_size: .
cdr3_nt: TGTGCCAGCAGTGGCGGGACGGTTACCTACGAGCAGTACTTC
cdr3_aa: CASSGGTVTYEQYF